The 19 T cell receptor beta chains reported below all come from one sample, sequenced in a study of cytomegalovirus exposure and HLA in healthy donors. PCR involved 60 Vbeta and 13 Jbeta primers. Profiled with immunoSEQ multiplex PCR; TCRdb holds only in-frame clones, not every one. The profile shows about 240,000 clones, about three quarters of them singletons. The sample comprised PBMCs. The receptors here all came from a boy between 10 and 17 years old in good health and CMV-seronegative.

The chain uses TRBV7-2 and TRBJ2-3, with 12 bases lining up with TRBD2. The V and J ends lost 1 base and 6 bases, in that order; junction bases with no gene match: 5. CDR1 and CDR2 from the germline V gene are SGHTA and FQGNSA. This CDR3 has 16 residues. In nucleotides, the CDR3 is TGTGCCAGCAGCTTAGGACTAGCGGGAGTTCTCGATACGCAGTATTTT. Translated, it gives CASSLGLAGVLDTQYF.

The rearrangement joins TRBV10-1 to TRBJ2-3; possibly TRBD1 for D (5 bases). The V end lost 2 bases, the J end lost 0 bases, and 12 bases lay between the germline ends. Looked up from germline, CDR1 is WNHNN and CDR2 is SYGVQD (reference sequence). The CDR3 spans 16 residues. This chain's CDR3 is CASSERSRGSTDTQYF. The CDR3, as DNA: TGCGCCAGCAGTGAGCGTAGTAGGGGTAGCACAGATACGCAGTATTTT.

The chain uses TRBV7-9 and TRBJ1-1; D uncertain. Trimming removed 4 bases from V and 3 bases from J, with 9 bases in between. The germline gives CDR1 SEHNR, CDR2 FQNEAQ (reference sequence). The CDR3 loop spans 13 amino acids. The CDR3 loop is CASSSGYYTEAFF. As DNA, the CDR3 is TGTGCCAGCAGCTCAGGCTACTACACTGAAGCTTTCTTT.

The chain recombines TRBV30 with TRBJ2-7, with D tentatively TRBD2 (5 bases). CDR3 size: 17 residues. The ends were cut back, 1 base at V and 3 bases at J, with 22 bases in the middle. CDR1 is GTSNPN, CDR2 SVGIG, per germline (reference sequence). This chain's CDR3 is CAWSEKAEPWGSYEQYF. The CDR3 DNA is TGTGCCTGGAGTGAAAAAGCGGAGCCGTGGGGAAGCTACGAGCAGTACTTC.

The chain links TRBV30 to TRBJ1-2; 7 bases fit TRBD1. V lost 0 bases and J lost 6; bases outside the gene matches: 7. The CDR3 totals 14 residues. Germline V gives CDR1 GTSNPN, CDR2 SVGIG (reference sequence). Here the CDR3 DNA reads TGTGCCTGGAGTGTACGGGAGGGGGCAGATGGCTACACCTTC. Amino acids: CAWSVREGADGYTF.

This clone showed up just a few times. The chain links TRBV6-6 to TRBJ1-1, with 10 nucleotides matching TRBD1. The V gene's germline CDR1 is MNHNY and CDR2 SVGAGI (reference sequence). Trimming took 2 bases from V and 8 from J; bases not matched to a gene: 11. The CDR3 covers 16 residues. As DNA, the CDR3 is TGTGCCAGCAGTTACCCGACGGGACAGGGGATAAACGAAGCTTTCTTT. Translated, it gives CASSYPTGQGINEAFF.

The chain carries TRBV7-6 and TRBJ2-7; D perhaps matches TRBD1 (5 bases). Per the germline V gene, CDR1 is SGHVS and CDR2 is FNYEAQ. V dropped 0 bases and J dropped 5 bases, with 14 bases sitting between them. The CDR3 consists of 15 residues. CDR3 loop: CASSLAHRTIHEQYF. CDR3 bases: TGTGCCAGCAGCTTAGCGCACAGGACAATCCACGAGCAGTACTTC. The complete variable domain, with remaining parts taken from reference TRBV7-6 and TRBJ2-7, reads GAGVSQSPRYKVTKRGQDVALRCDPISGHVSLYWYRQALGQGPEFLTYFNYEAQQDKSGLPNDRFSAERPEGSISTLTIQRTEQRDSAMYRCASSLAHRTIHEQYFGPGTRLTVT.

The gene calls are TRBV5-1 and TRBJ2-3; TRBD1 agrees at 8 bases. J gave up 4 bases and V 0 bases, and 4 bases lay outside the gene matches. CDR1 is SGHRS, CDR2 YFSETQ, per germline. CDR3 length: 15 residues. The CDR3 DNA is TGCGCCAGCAGCTTGGATGGACAGGGCGCAGATACGCAGTATTTT. This sequence encodes CASSLDGQGADTQYF.

The chain employs TRBV28 and TRBJ1-6; the D gene is possibly TRBD1 (6 bases). CDR1 is MDHEN, CDR2 SYDVKM, per germline. Trimming took 1 base from V and 8 from J, leaving 12 bases between them. The length of the CDR3 is 15 residues. The CDR3 loop reads CASSLSWQGYSPLHF. The CDR3, as DNA: TGTGCCAGCAGTTTATCGTGGCAGGGGTATTCACCCCTCCACTTT.

V is TRBV27 and J is TRBJ1-1, with D perhaps matching TRBD1 (5 bases). This CDR3 has 15 amino acids. Germline V gives CDR1 MNHEY, CDR2 SMNVEV (reference sequence). V shed 3 bases and J shed 4 bases, with 15 bases lying between them. Here the CDR3 reads CASSFDRGLGTEAFF. CDR3 nucleotide sequence: TGTGCCAGCAGTTTTGATCGGGGGTTGGGCACTGAAGCTTTCTTT.

The chain uses TRBV5-6 and TRBJ2-1, with a tentative D call TRBD2 (6 bases). From germline, CDR1 is SGHDT and CDR2 YYEEEE. This CDR3 is 15 amino acids long. Trimming took off 1 base at V and 4 bases at J, with 12 bases between the two ends. The CDR3 DNA reads as TGTGCCAGCAGCTTGTTAGCAGGGAGGTACAATGAGCAGTTCTTC. Translated: CASSLLAGRYNEQFF.

CDR3 loop: CASSYFGGADTEAFF. The DNA for the CDR3 is TGTGCCAGCAGTTACTTTGGGGGCGCGGACACTGAAGCTTTCTTT. The rearrangement joins TRBV6-6 to TRBJ1-1; TRBD1 might be the D (6 bases). The CDR3 spans 15 residues. V was trimmed by 1 base and J by 3 bases, leaving 12 bases between them. CDR1 and CDR2 from the germline V gene are MNHNY and SVGAGI (reference sequence).

The genes are TRBV10-2 and TRBJ2-3, with D perhaps matching TRBD2 (6 bases). V was pared by 6 bases and J by 2 bases, with 18 bases between. Germline assignment: CDR1 WSHSY and CDR2 SAAADI. This CDR3 contains 16 residues. CDR3 DNA: TGCGCCAGCAGCCCCGGGACTGTTGTCCCCACAGATACGCAGTATTTT. Translated: CASSPGTVVPTDTQYF.

The chain joins TRBV7-9 to TRBJ1-1; no clear D. CDR3 length equals 15 residues. The V end lost 2 bases, the J end lost 1 base, and 11 bases lay between the germline ends. CDR1 and CDR2 from the germline V gene are SEHNR and FQNEAQ (reference sequence). The CDR3 region has the DNA TGTGCCAGCAGCTTACCGGGGTGGGGGAACACTGAAGCTTTCTTT. Protein: CASSLPGWGNTEAFF.

This chain uses TRBV25-1 with TRBJ1-2, with D maybe TRBD1 (5 bases). The V gene lost 6 bases and the J gene lost 4 bases, with 6 bases spanning the gap. The CDR3 length is 11 residues. Germline loops: CDR1 MGHDK, CDR2 SYGVNS. CDR3 DNA sequence: TGTGCCAGCAGGACAGTCTATGGCTACACCTTC. It is translated as CASRTVYGYTF.

In this sample, this clone turned up a few times. The chain employs TRBV4-1 and TRBJ2-7; 10 positions match TRBD2. Germline-derived CDR1 and CDR2 are MGHRA and YSYEKL. The J segment lost 3 bases and the V segment lost 1 base, leaving 15 bases of the junction unmatched. The CDR3 is 19 amino acids. This CDR3 reads CASSQVTLTLAGMGYEQYF. CDR3 DNA: TGCGCCAGCAGCCAAGTAACACTAACACTAGCGGGAATGGGCTACGAGCAGTACTTC.

Concerning this clone itself: Other DNA sequences within the sample encode an identical CDR3. The rearrangement links TRBV27 to TRBJ2-7, with D possibly matching TRBD2 (5 bases). This CDR3 comprises 14 residues. V lost 8 bases, J lost 1 base, and 15 bases lay in between. Germline V gives CDR1 MNHEY, CDR2 SMNVEV (reference sequence). In nucleotides, the CDR3 is TGTGCCAGCTCCCTGGACTCTTTTTCCTACGAGCAGTACTTC. Its translation is CASSLDSFSYEQYF.

The chain combines TRBV7-9 with TRBJ1-1, with TRBD1 as a possible D gene (5 bases). Trimming pared 5 bases from V and 10 bases from J, leaving 17 bases between. Germline-derived CDR1 and CDR2 are SEHNR and FQNEAQ (reference sequence). This CDR3 has 13 amino acids. CDR3 in amino acids: CASSLGGNNGAFF. The CDR3 nucleotides are TGTGCCAGCAGCCTGGGGGGAAACAACGGAGCTTTCTTT.

The rearrangement joins TRBV5-4 to TRBJ2-2, with 15 bases aligning to TRBD2. The CDR3 totals 18 residues. Unmatched junction bases numbered 2, after V lost 2 bases and J lost 0 bases. CDR1 and CDR2 (germline): SGHNT, YYREEE (reference sequence). CDR3 protein: CASSLGLAGGPNTGELFF. CDR3 coding DNA: TGTGCCAGCAGCTTAGGACTAGCGGGAGGGCCGAACACCGGGGAGCTGTTTTTT.